This T cell receptor beta chain was identified in a study of shared clonotypes between healthy human individuals. Findings of the study overall: Only blood samples were collected, and tissue repertoires likely differ. Shared across four donors were around 5% of the naive CD4 clonotypes.

Of note for this clone: Its antigen is not known.

Between the trimmed V and J ends, which lost 3 bases and 0 bases, there was a span of 11 bases. This CDR3 region has 15 residues. In germline, CDR1 is SNHLY, CDR2 FYNNEI. Over several immunoSEQ plates, each subset's genomic DNA was distributed in even portions. The assay was immunoSEQ multiplex PCR, and TCRdb's table has in-frame clones only and misses some. The sample includes some 1.4 million clones, about 96% seen only once; the top ten take approximately 1.2%. In the CD4+ fraction, cells were divided into CD45RA+ naive and CD45RA-negative memory subsets. This clonotype was obtained from a man aged 30-40 years in good health. Sequencing was performed on naive CD4+ T cells sorted from blood. Subset defined: CD45RA+ positively selected. The chain couples TRBV2 to TRBJ1-2, with no clear D. CDR3 sequence (DNA): TGTGCCAGCAGTGATTATGGCGAAGCTAACTATGGCTACACCTTC. Amino acids: CASSDYGEANYGYTF.